This T cell receptor (beta chain) was observed in a study of response to subunit inactivated influenza vaccine. Findings of the study overall: Few new T cells, the authors suggested, are recruited by each seasonal influenza vaccination.

This clonotype has more than one count but fewer than ten. The target antigen is unknown. A single record per CDR3 protein comes from TCRdb applying MiXCR to the RT-PCR reads. Counted here are more than 150,000 distinct CDR3 sequences, about 10% occurring once; the ten biggest clones make up roughly a third. The CDR3 totals 14 residues. The ends were cut back, 0 bases at V and 5 bases at J, with 9 bases in the middle. The germline V gene encodes CDR1 SGHTA and CDR2 FQGNSA. The clonotype comes from a man aged 45 to 70 who received an inactivated influenza vaccine. V and J are TRBV7-2 and TRBJ2-3, with a possible D match to TRBD2 (6 bases). The specimen comprised CD8+ T cells sorted from PBMCs, sampled approximately 25 months after vaccination. In DNA form, the CDR3 reads TGTGCCAGCAGCTTAGCGCTGCGGGGAGATACGCAGTATTTT. Protein: CASSLALRGDTQYF.